A single sample is the source of the 13 T cell receptor beta chains below, sequenced in a study of cytomegalovirus exposure and HLA in healthy donors. A multiplex PCR was run with 60 Vbeta primers and 13 Jbeta primers. The data were produced by immunoSEQ multiplex PCR, yet TCRdb's version contains in-frame clones alone and is incomplete. Of 150,000 to 200,000 clones in the sample, approximately 85% were seen once. The specimen was PBMCs. The receptors were gathered from a man aged 18 to 30 in good health and CMV-seropositive.

This chain uses TRBV20-1 with TRBJ2-7; tentatively, D is TRBD1 (7 bases). This CDR3 contains 11 residues. CDR1 is DFQATT and CDR2 is SNEGSKA in the germline V gene (reference sequence). The CDR3 coding sequence is TGCAGAGCCCAGGGGGGTGGGGAGCAGTACTTC. Translation gives CRAQGGGEQYF.

The chain has TRBV7-2 and TRBJ2-5, with 7 bases fitting TRBD2. CDR3 length equals 14 residues. CDR1 and CDR2 from the germline V gene are SGHTA and FQGNSA. V lost 6 bases and J lost 5; bases outside the gene matches: 9. In nucleotides, the CDR3 is TGTGCCAGCAGAATGCCGTGGGAGGGCGAGACCCAGTACTTC. This translates into CASRMPWEGETQYF.

On this clone itself: The conserved phenylalanine or tryptophan is not found at the CDR3 terminus, so this likely reflects a read error. The DNA is omitted, as the CDR3 cannot be located on it reliably, and the CDR3 follows TCRdb's listing. The chain employs TRBV5-8 and TRBJ2-4; TRBD2 was called by the table and not checked on the DNA. The CDR3 is 10 residues long, ends included. CDR1 is SGHTS, CDR2 YDEGEE, per germline. This CDR3 reads CASSFTRIAI.

The V call is TRBV2, the J call TRBJ2-1; a weak D match, TRBD1 (6 bases). The V and J ends lost 8 bases and 6 bases respectively, with 17 bases between them. The CDR3 runs to 14 residues. Looked up from germline, CDR1 is SNHLY and CDR2 is FYNNEI. The CDR3 here is CASVQGSFANEQFF. In DNA form, the CDR3 reads TGTGCCAGCGTACAGGGAAGTTTCGCCAATGAGCAGTTCTTC.

This chain uses TRBV14 with TRBJ2-3; D is perhaps TRBD1 (6 bases). The CDR3 consists of 13 residues. Trimming pared 5 bases from V and 4 bases from J, leaving 10 bases between. The germline V gene has CDR1 SGHDN and CDR2 FVKESK. The CDR3 coding sequence is TGTGCCAGCAGCTTCAGGGGTGCAGATACGCAGTATTTT. It codes for CASSFRGADTQYF.

This chain links TRBV6-1 with TRBJ2-7, with 10 nucleotides matching TRBD2. CDR3 length equals 14 residues. Germline V gives CDR1 MNHNS, CDR2 SASEGT. J was trimmed by 6 bases and V by 6 bases; bases with no gene match: 8. The CDR3 nucleotides are TGTGCCAGCAGACGTAGCGGGGGGCCAGGCGAGCAGTACTTC. Translation gives CASRRSGGPGEQYF.

This clone was seen just once. V and J are TRBV2 and TRBJ1-6; D possibly corresponds to TRBD1 (5 bases). V was cut by 6 bases and J by 7 bases, with 16 bases left in between. The CDR3 loop spans 15 amino acids. Looked up from germline, CDR1 is SNHLY and CDR2 is FYNNEI. The DNA of the CDR3 is TGTGCCAGCAGGAAGCTTGACAGCTTAAATTCACCCCTCCACTTT. Protein: CASRKLDSLNSPLHF.

This clone was detected only a few times. The chain uses TRBV19 and TRBJ1-6; no clear D. Germline-derived CDR1 and CDR2 are LNHDA and SQIVND (reference sequence). V dropped 2 bases and J dropped 5 bases, with 7 bases sitting between them. There are 14 residues in the CDR3. The CDR3 loop is CASSIPSNNSPLHF. The CDR3 DNA reads as TGTGCCAGTAGTATACCCAGTAATAATTCACCCCTCCACTTT.

J is TRBJ2-6 and V is TRBV2, with D maybe TRBD2 (5 bases). Germline CDR1 reads SNHLY; CDR2 reads FYNNEI. This CDR3 is built from 13 residues. V lost 6 bases, J lost 4 bases, and 7 bases lay in between. The CDR3: CASRAAGANVLTF. In nucleotides, the CDR3 is TGTGCCAGCAGAGCGGCCGGGGCCAACGTCCTGACTTTC.

V gene TRBV12-5 combines with J gene TRBJ2-3; a possible D gene is TRBD1 (5 bases). The CDR3 has 12 residues. V was cut by 8 bases and J by 12 bases, with 18 bases left in between. The germline CDR1 and CDR2 sequences are LGHNT and FRNRAP. The CDR3 sequence: CASSLQGTLQYF. CDR3 nucleotide sequence: TGTGCTAGTTCCCTCCAGGGAACCCTACAGTATTTT. Based on the CDR3 plus reference TRBV12-5 and TRBJ2-3, the full variable domain is DARVTQTPRHKVTEMGQEVTMRCQPILGHNTVFWYRQTMMQGLELLAYFRNRAPLDDSGMPKDRFSAEMPDATLATLKIQPSEPRDSAVYFCASSLQGTLQYFGPGTRLTVL.

V gene TRBV6-6 combines with J gene TRBJ1-1; D unresolved. Germline-derived CDR1 and CDR2 are MNHNY and SVGAGI (reference sequence). The CDR3 has 15 residues. V lost 2 bases and J 1 base, leaving 11 bases between the germline ends. In DNA form, the CDR3 reads TGTGCCAGCAGTTACATGAGATATGGGAACACTGAAGCTTTCTTT. This sequence encodes CASSYMRYGNTEAFF.

V is TRBV11-2 and J is TRBJ2-7; 11 bases match TRBD2. The CDR3 runs 17 residues. Germline V gene data show CDR1 as SGHAT and CDR2 as FQNNGV. J gave up 2 bases and V 3 bases, and 9 bases lay outside the gene matches. The CDR3 here is CASSLGLGTSGTYEQYF. The DNA for the CDR3 is TGTGCCAGCAGCTTGGGACTCGGGACTAGCGGTACCTACGAGCAGTACTTC.

The sample holds a few counts of this clone. The rearrangement joins TRBV27 to TRBJ1-4; D call uncertain. The V gene lost 7 bases and the J gene lost 7 bases, with 16 bases spanning the gap. Germline values: CDR1 MNHEY, CDR2 SMNVEV (reference sequence). This CDR3 has 14 amino acids. The CDR3 region has the DNA TGTGCCAGCATGGAGCCTGGGTCCGGTGAAAAACTGTTTTTT. It is translated as CASMEPGSGEKLFF.